This is a list of T cell receptor beta chains from one sample in a study of T-cell reconstitution after alpha-beta-depleted transplantation in children. MiXCR, applied by TCRdb to the PCR reads, yields one record per CDR3 protein. Among about 500,000 distinct CDR3 sequences, 30% to 35% were seen once, and the ten largest hold approximately 2.3%. The sample here was PBMCs from the stem cell graft donor, taken from the stem cell graft. Every receptor here comes from a human donor who donated a stem cell graft to a child with aplastic anemia. Both conserved end residues are part of each CDR3. The D gene is left open where the match is weak. Rows may omit the clone size; those that give it use once, few, many or a size class.

j_gene,d_gene,v_gene,abundance,CDR3nt,CDR3aa
TRBJ1-1,NA,TRBV20-1,once,TGCAGTGCTCTAACGAGTCAGGGAGAGAACACTGAAGCTTTCTTT,CSALTSQGENTEAFF
TRBJ1-6,TRBD1,TRBV29-1,NA,TGCAGCGCCAGAACCGGGACAGGGACTGGTTCACCCCTCCACTTT,CSARTGTGTGSPLHF
TRBJ2-5,NA,TRBV29-1,NA,TGCAGCGTTGATGTCTTCCTGGGTGGCCAAGAGACCCAGTACTTC,CSVDVFLGGQETQYF
TRBJ2-5,TRBD1,TRBV5-5,many,TGTGCCAGCAGCTTGGACAGGGGGTTTTTCCAAGAGACCCAGTACTTC,CASSLDRGFFQETQYF
TRBJ1-5,NA,TRBV6-2/TRBV6-3,NA,TGTGCCAGCGGGCCAAGCGGGGGCAATCAGCCCCAGCATTTT,CASGPSGGNQPQHF
TRBJ2-5,TRBD2,TRBV29-1,NA,TGCAGCGTTGAAGGACTAGCGGGAGCATTAGAAGAGACCCAGTACTTC,CSVEGLAGALEETQYF
TRBJ1-1,NA,TRBV7-3,NA,TGTGCCAGCAGCCCGACGCCCGAGGGTTCGGACACTGAAGCTTTCTTT,CASSPTPEGSDTEAFF
TRBJ2-1,NA,TRBV4-3,few,TGCGCCAGCAGCCAAGATCGATCGGCGGGTCTATACAATGAGCAGTTCTTC,CASSQDRSAGLYNEQFF
TRBJ2-4,NA,TRBV4-3,few,TGCGCCAGCAGCCAAGATTTGGCGTGGACACGGGCCACAAACATTCAGTACTTC,CASSQDLAWTRATNIQYF
TRBJ1-2,NA,TRBV28,once,TGTGCCAGCAGAACAGGCACACTGAGCTATGGCTACACCTTC,CASRTGTLSYGYTF
TRBJ1-4,NA,TRBV29-1,NA,TGCAGCGTTGAGGCCCTAACAACGGGCTCAACCGTTTCTCTGTTTTTT,CSVEALTTGSTVSLFF
TRBJ2-1,NA,TRBV7-2,NA,TGTGCCAGCAGCCCCGGGACCAACAGCCACAATGAGCAGTTCTTC,CASSPGTNSHNEQFF
TRBJ2-1,TRBD2,TRBV20-1,NA,TGCAGTGCTAGAGATATCCTAGCGGGAGAGAATGAGCAGTTCTTC,CSARDILAGENEQFF
TRBJ2-7,NA,TRBV6-2/TRBV6-3,NA,TGTGCCCTTAGCGAGATCTCCTACGAGCAGTACTTC,CALSEISYEQYF
TRBJ2-3,TRBD1,TRBV5-1,NA,TGCGCCAGCAGCACCGGACAGGGGGTTAGCACAGATACGCAGTATTTT,CASSTGQGVSTDTQYF
TRBJ1-3,TRBD1,TRBV7-2,few,TGTGCCAGCAGACCACCGGGACAGGGAATAGGGACCATATATTTT,CASRPPGQGIGTIYF
TRBJ2-7,NA,TRBV27,NA,TGTGCCAGCAGTTTAATGGCAGGACTCTACGAGCAGTACTTC,CASSLMAGLYEQYF
TRBJ2-7,TRBD1,TRBV3-1,NA,TGTGCCAGCAGCCAAGTTCGGGACAGGGGGCTCCGAGAGCAGTACTTC,CASSQVRDRGLREQYF
TRBJ2-5,TRBD2,TRBV12-3/TRBV12-4,NA,TGTGCCAGCAGTTTAGGGGCTAGCGGGAGCCCTGAGACCCAGTACTTC,CASSLGASGSPETQYF
TRBJ2-6,NA,TRBV12-3/TRBV12-4,NA,TGTGCCAGCAGCCCCCCCGCAGGATCTGGGGCCAACGTCCTGACTTTC,CASSPPAGSGANVLTF
TRBJ1-5,NA,TRBV5-1,NA,TGCGCCAGCAGCTTGGTTCCCGCAGGGTCGAATCAGCCCCAGCATTTT,CASSLVPAGSNQPQHF
TRBJ1-1,TRBD1,TRBV7-6,NA,TGTGCCAGCAGCTTAGCGGACAGGGGCAGCACTGAAGCTTTCTTT,CASSLADRGSTEAFF
TRBJ1-4,TRBD1,TRBV25-1,NA,TGTGCCAGCCGGGGGACAGAATTGGCCGGGGGAAAACTGTTTTTT,CASRGTELAGGKLFF
TRBJ2-1,NA,TRBV18,NA,TGTGCCAGCTCACCACCTTCACTTTACAATGAGCAGTTCTTC,CASSPPSLYNEQFF
TRBJ2-1,NA,TRBV6-6,once,TGTGCCAGCAGGAGGGGAGAGGGCGCCTTTCAGTTCTTC,CASRRGEGAFQFF
TRBJ2-6,NA,TRBV20-1,few,TGCAGTGCTTCTTTAGCGGTTAGAGCTGGGGCCAACGTCCTGACTTTC,CSASLAVRAGANVLTF
TRBJ1-1,NA,TRBV7-9,once,TGTGCCAGCAGCTTCGACAGGATGAACACTGAAGCTTTCTTT,CASSFDRMNTEAFF
TRBJ1-5,TRBD1,TRBV10-3,few,TGTGCCATCAGTGGGACAGGGAACGGGCAGCCCCAGCATTTT,CAISGTGNGQPQHF
TRBJ2-7,NA,TRBV20-1,few,TGCAGTGCAACCCTGAGGGGGGGCTACGAGCAGTACTTC,CSATLRGGYEQYF
TRBJ2-7,TRBD1,TRBV5-4,NA,TGTGCCAGCAGCTCCGGCGGATTAATCGGGACAGGGGACGAGCAGTACTTC,CASSSGGLIGTGDEQYF
TRBJ1-2,NA,TRBV29-1,NA,TGCAGCGCTCGAGGGTCCTTAGATGGCTACACCTTC,CSARGSLDGYTF
TRBJ2-2,NA,TRBV7-9,NA,TGTGCCAGCAGCTCAGAGCGGAGGAACACCGGGGAGCTGTTTTTT,CASSSERRNTGELFF
TRBJ2-7,NA,TRBV4-3,many,TGCGCCAGCAGCCAAGAGTGGGGGAGCTCCTACGAGCAGTACTTC,CASSQEWGSSYEQYF
TRBJ1-1,NA,TRBV29-1,few,TGCAGCGTTTCTCAGCCGAACACTGAAGCTTTCTTT,CSVSQPNTEAFF
TRBJ2-1,TRBD2,TRBV27,NA,TGTGCCAGCAGTCCCGGAGCGGGGCTATTGAATGAGCAGTTCTTC,CASSPGAGLLNEQFF
TRBJ2-3,TRBD2,TRBV7-2,NA,TGTGCCAGCAGCTTAGGAGGGCCCGGGGGGACAGATACGCAGTATTTT,CASSLGGPGGTDTQYF
TRBJ1-1,NA,TRBV7-2,few,TGTGCCAGCGGAGCGAGAACGGGGGTCGCTGAAGCTTTCTTT,CASGARTGVAEAFF
TRBJ1-2,NA,TRBV29-1,few,TGCAGCGAATCCCATCGGCCGGATGGCTACACCTTC,CSESHRPDGYTF
TRBJ1-2,NA,TRBV21-1,few,TGTGCCAGCTTGGGACAGGGGGATGGTTTTGGCTACACCTTC,CASLGQGDGFGYTF
TRBJ2-2,TRBD2,TRBV27,NA,TGTGCCAGCAGTTTGGGGGGGACGAGGACCGGGGAGCTGTTTTTT,CASSLGGTRTGELFF
TRBJ1-2,NA,TRBV28,NA,TGTGCCAGCAGTCTCGGGACCCTTCTCCCCCGGTATGGCTACACCTTC,CASSLGTLLPRYGYTF
TRBJ2-1,NA,TRBV29-1,few,TGCAGCGTTGGTCTTCGGGGAGCCCACTACAATGAGCAGTTCTTC,CSVGLRGAHYNEQFF
TRBJ2-2,TRBD2,TRBV12-3/TRBV12-4,once,TGTGCCAGCGGTACTAGCGGGAGTATCACCGGGGAGCTGTTTTTT,CASGTSGSITGELFF
TRBJ2-2,NA,TRBV5-1,NA,TGCGCCAGCAGCTTGCTGTCTGGCATGAACACCGGGGAGCTGTTTTTT,CASSLLSGMNTGELFF
TRBJ1-3,NA,TRBV3-1,NA,TGTGCCAGCAGCCAAACCGGGGTCGGCTCTGGAAACACCATATATTTT,CASSQTGVGSGNTIYF
TRBJ1-1,NA,TRBV19,NA,TGTGCCAGTAGTATGGGGGGGACGATGAACACTGAAGCTTTCTTT,CASSMGGTMNTEAFF
TRBJ2-7,TRBD1,TRBV13,few,TGTGCCAGCAGCTTAGGCCTGACAGGGGGCGCCTCCTACGAGCAGTACTTC,CASSLGLTGGASYEQYF